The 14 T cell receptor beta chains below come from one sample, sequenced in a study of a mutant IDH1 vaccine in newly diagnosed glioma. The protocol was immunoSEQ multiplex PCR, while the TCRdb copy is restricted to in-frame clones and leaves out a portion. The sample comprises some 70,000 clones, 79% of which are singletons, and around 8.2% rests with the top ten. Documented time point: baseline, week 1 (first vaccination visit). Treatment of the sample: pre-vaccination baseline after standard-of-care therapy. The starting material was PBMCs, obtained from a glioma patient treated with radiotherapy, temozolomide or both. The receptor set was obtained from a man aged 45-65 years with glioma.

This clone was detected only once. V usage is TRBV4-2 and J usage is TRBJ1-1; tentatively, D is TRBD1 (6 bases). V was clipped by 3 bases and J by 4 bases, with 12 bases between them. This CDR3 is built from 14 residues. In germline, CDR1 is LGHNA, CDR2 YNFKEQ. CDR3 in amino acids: CASSQFGQITEAFF. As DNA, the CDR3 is TGTGCCAGCAGCCAGTTCGGACAGATCACTGAAGCTTTCTTT.

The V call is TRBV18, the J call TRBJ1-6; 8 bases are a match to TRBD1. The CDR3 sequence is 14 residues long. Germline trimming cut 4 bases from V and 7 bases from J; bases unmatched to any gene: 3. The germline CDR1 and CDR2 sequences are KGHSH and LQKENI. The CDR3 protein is CASSQTGENSPLHF. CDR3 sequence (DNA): TGTGCCAGCTCACAGACAGGGGAAAATTCACCCCTCCACTTT.

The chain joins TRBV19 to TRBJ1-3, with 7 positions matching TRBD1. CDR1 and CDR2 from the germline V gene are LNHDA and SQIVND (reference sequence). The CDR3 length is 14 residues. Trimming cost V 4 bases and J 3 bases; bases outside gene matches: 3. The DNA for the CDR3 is TGTGCCAGTAGTAGAAGACAGGGTGGAAACACCATATATTTT. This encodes CASSRRQGGNTIYF. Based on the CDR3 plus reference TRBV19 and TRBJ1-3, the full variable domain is DGGITQSPKYLFRKEGQNVTLSCEQNLNHDAMYWYRQDPGQGLRLIYYSQIVNDFQKGDIAEGYSVSREKKESFPLTVTSAQKNPTAFYLCASSRRQGGNTIYFGEGSWLTVV.

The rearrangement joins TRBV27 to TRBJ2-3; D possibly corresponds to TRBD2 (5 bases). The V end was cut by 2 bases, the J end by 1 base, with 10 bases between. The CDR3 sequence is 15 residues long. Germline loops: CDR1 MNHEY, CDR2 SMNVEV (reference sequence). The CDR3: CASSLGKRGTDTQYF. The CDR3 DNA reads TGTGCCAGCAGTTTAGGCAAGAGGGGCACAGATACGCAGTATTTT.

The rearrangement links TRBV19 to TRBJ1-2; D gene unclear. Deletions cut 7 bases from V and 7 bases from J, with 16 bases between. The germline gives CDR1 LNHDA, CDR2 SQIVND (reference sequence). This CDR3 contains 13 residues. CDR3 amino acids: CASTKGPFGGYTF. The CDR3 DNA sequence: TGTGCCAGTACCAAGGGTCCTTTTGGTGGCTACACCTTC.

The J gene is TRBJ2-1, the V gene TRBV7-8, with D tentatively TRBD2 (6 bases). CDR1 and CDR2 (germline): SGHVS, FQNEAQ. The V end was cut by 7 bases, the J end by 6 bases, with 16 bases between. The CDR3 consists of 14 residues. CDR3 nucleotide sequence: TGTGCCAGCACGTACCCGGCGGGAAGCAATGAGCAGTTCTTC. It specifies CASTYPAGSNEQFF.

The CDR3 nucleotides are TGTGCCAGCAGCCAAGGGGGGGGAAGGCAGTTCTTC. Amino acid sequence: CASSQGGGRQFF. The chain links TRBV4-2 to TRBJ2-1; 7 positions match TRBD2. This CDR3 comprises 12 residues. Germline values: CDR1 LGHNA, CDR2 YNFKEQ. Germline trimming cut 1 base from V and 12 bases from J; bases unmatched to any gene: 3.

CDR3 sequence: CASSLEGRGFEKLFF. Written as DNA, the CDR3 is TGTGCCAGCAGCTTGGAGGGCAGGGGCTTTGAAAAACTGTTTTTT. The chain couples TRBV5-5 to TRBJ1-4, with D possibly matching TRBD1 (6 bases). This CDR3 has 15 residues. Germline CDR1 is SGHKS and CDR2 is YYEKEE (reference sequence). The V end was cut by 0 bases, the J end by 7 bases, with 13 bases between.

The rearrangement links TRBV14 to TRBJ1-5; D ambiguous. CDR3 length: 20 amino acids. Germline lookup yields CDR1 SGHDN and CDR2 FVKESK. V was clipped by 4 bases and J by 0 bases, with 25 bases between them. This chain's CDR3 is CASSRDPEASPRYSNQPQHF. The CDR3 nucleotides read TGTGCCAGCAGCCGGGATCCGGAGGCCTCACCTCGTTATAGCAATCAGCCCCAGCATTTT.

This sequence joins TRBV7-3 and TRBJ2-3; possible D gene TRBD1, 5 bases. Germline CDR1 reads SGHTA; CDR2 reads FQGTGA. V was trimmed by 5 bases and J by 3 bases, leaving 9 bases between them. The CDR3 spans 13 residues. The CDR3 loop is CASSPGWTDTQYF. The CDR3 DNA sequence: TGTGCCAGCAGCCCAGGGTGGACAGATACGCAGTATTTT.

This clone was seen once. The CDR3 sequence is CSADIGQAYYGYTF. Here the CDR3 DNA reads TGCAGCGCCGACATAGGACAGGCTTACTATGGCTACACCTTC. The chain combines TRBV29-1 with TRBJ1-2; TRBD1 matches 7 bases. After removal of 7 bases from V and 3 bases from J, the junction contained 11 bases not matched to a gene. Looked up from germline, CDR1 is SQVTM and CDR2 is ANQGSEA. The CDR3 sequence is 14 residues long.

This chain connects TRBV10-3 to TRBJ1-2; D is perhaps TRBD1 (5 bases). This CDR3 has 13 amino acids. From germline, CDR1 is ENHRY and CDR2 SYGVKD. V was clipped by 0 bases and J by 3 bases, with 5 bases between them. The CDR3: CAISESGDYGYTF. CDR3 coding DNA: TGTGCCATCAGTGAGTCGGGGGACTATGGCTACACCTTC.

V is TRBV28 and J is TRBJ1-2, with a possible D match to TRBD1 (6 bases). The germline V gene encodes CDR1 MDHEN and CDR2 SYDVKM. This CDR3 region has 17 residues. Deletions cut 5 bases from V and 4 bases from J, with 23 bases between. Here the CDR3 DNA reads TGTGCCAGCAGTAGCCGGGAGGGTTCGACAGGCGGCTATGGCTACACCTTC. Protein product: CASSSREGSTGGYGYTF.

In nucleotides, the CDR3 is TGTGCCAGCAGTTCGACGAACAGGGGGGGCTCCTACGAGCAGTACTTC. It specifies CASSSTNRGGSYEQYF. J is TRBJ2-7 and V is TRBV6-6; weak D call: TRBD1 (8 bases). The CDR3 spans 16 residues. Looked up from germline, CDR1 is MNHNY and CDR2 is SVGAGI (reference sequence). V dropped 4 bases and J dropped 0 bases, with 16 bases sitting between them.